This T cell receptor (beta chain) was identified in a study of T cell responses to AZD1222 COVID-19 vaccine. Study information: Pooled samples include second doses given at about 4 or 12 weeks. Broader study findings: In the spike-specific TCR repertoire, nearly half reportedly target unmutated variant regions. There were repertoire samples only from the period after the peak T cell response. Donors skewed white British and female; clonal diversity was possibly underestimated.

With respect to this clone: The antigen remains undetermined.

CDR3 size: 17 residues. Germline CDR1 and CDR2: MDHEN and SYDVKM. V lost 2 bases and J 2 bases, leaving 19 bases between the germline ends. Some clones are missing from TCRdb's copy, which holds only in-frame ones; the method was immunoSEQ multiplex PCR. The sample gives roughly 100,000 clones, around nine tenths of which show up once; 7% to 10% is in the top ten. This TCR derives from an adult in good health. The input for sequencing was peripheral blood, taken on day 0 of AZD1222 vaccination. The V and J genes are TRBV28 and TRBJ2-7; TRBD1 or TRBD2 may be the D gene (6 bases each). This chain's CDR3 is CASSLRYRGTPAYEQYF. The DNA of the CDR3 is TGTGCCAGCAGTTTACGCTACCGCGGGACACCAGCCTACGAGCAGTACTTC.